This T cell receptor (beta chain) was captured in a study of human T cells and chemical hapten exposure. Across the study: An approximately 2 cm by approximately 2 cm inner upper arm patch received 2% DPC for sensitization.

Trimming removed 4 bases from V and 4 bases from J, with 10 bases in between. CDR3 length: 14 amino acids. The time point here: patch test 2, 6 weeks after DPC sensitization. Stated treatment: therapeutic diphenylcyclopropenone sensitization with weekly scalp DPC. In every case, blood was obtained before the patch test was applied. TCRdb passed the RACE reads through MiXCR, listing each CDR3 protein once. The sample includes fewer than 95,000 distinct CDR3 sequences, more than 9.5% of them seen just once. The V call is TRBV12-3 or TRBV12-4, the J call TRBJ1-4; possibly TRBD1 for D (6 bases). The clonotype originates from a middle-aged man with alopecia areata. Some clones in this sample may be carry-over from other donors' samples. The sequences come from whole blood, collected in connection with sensitization to the hapten diphenylcyclopropenone (DPC). CDR3 sequence: CASSSGQSNEKLFF. In DNA form, the CDR3 reads TGTGCCAGCAGTTCTGGACAGAGTAATGAAAAACTGTTTTTT.